The entry below gives a single T cell receptor beta chain sequence along with its context. The antigen is undetermined. Germline V gene data show CDR1 as SGHTS and CDR2 as YDEGEE. J lost 3 bases, V lost 2 bases, and 4 bases had no gene match. This CDR3 is 15 amino acids long. These data originate in a study of T cell responses to AZD1222 COVID-19 vaccine. The study, taken as a whole, reports: There were mostly white British donors and more females than males, and clonal diversity was possibly underestimated. Scientists sampled the repertoires only once the peak T cell response had passed.

Clones were read by immunoSEQ multiplex PCR, and TCRdb kept only the in-frame ones, dropping some. In the table there are 100,000 to 150,000 clones, approximately 94% of which are singletons. The J gene is TRBJ2-3, the V gene TRBV5-8; 9 bases line up with TRBD2. The sequence was collected from an adult in good health. The starting material was peripheral blood, obtained on day 0 of AZD1222 vaccination. CDR3 DNA: TGTGCCAGCAGCTTTCTTGCGGGAGGGACAGATACGCAGTATTTT. Translation gives CASSFLAGGTDTQYF.